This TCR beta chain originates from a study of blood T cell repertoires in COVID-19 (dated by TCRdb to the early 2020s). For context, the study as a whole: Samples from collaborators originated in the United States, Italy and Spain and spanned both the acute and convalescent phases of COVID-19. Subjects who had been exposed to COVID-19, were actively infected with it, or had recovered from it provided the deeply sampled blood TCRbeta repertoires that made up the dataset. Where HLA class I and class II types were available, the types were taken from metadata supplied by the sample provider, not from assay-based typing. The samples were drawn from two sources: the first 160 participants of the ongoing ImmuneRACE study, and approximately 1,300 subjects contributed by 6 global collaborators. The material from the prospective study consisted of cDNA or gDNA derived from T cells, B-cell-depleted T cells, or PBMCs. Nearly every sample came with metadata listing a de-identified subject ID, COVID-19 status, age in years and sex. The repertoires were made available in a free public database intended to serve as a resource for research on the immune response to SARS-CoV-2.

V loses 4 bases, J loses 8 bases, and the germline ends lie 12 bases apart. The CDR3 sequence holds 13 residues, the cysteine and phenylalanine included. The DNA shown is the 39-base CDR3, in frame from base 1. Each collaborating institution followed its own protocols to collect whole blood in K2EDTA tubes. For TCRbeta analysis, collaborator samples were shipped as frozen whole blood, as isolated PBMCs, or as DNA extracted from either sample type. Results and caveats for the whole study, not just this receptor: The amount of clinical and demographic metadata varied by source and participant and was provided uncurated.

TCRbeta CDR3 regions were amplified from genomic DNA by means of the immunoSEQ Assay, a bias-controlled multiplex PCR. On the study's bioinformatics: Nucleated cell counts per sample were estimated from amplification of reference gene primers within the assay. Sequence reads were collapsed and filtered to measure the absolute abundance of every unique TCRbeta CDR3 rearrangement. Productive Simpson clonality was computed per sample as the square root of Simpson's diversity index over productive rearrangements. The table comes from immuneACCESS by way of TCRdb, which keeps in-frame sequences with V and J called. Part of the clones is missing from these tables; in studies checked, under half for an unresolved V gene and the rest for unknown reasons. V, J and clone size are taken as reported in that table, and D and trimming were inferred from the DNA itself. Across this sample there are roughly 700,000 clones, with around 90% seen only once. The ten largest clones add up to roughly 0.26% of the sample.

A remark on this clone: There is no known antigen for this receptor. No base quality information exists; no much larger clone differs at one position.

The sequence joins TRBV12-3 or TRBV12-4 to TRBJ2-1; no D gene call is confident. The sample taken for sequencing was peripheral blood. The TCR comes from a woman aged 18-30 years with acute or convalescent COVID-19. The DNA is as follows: TGTGCCAGCAGTTCCTTAGCCGCCCATGAGCAGTTCTTC. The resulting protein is CASSSLAAHEQFF.